Listed below are T cell receptor beta chains from one sample, sequenced in a study of cytomegalovirus exposure and HLA in healthy donors. Sequencing was performed with immunoSEQ multiplex PCR; in TCRdb, only in-frame clones are kept and a portion is missing. The table records 250,000 or so clones, over 90% of them present only once. The sample taken for sequencing was PBMCs. The receptors here all came from a girl aged 2-10 years in good health and CMV-seronegative. The CDR3 runs from the conserved cysteine through the conserved F or W. The D gene is left open where the match is weak. The listing skips clone size in some rows; elsewhere it reads once, few, many or a size class.

D	length	V	size	J	DNA	CDR3
NA	13	TRBV15	NA	TRBJ2-7	TGTGCCACCAGCCGATTACAGGCGTACGAGCAGTACTTC	CATSRLQAYEQYF
TRBD2	16	TRBV28	NA	TRBJ2-7	TGTGCCAGCAGTTTGAGACTAGCGGGGGAACGGTACGAGCAGTACTTC	CASSLRLAGERYEQYF
TRBD1	15	TRBV29-1	NA	TRBJ1-2	TGCAGCGTTGAGGTTCGGGCAGGGGGGCTATATGGCTACACCTTC	CSVEVRAGGLYGYTF
TRBD1	15	TRBV6-1	NA	TRBJ2-2	TGTGCCAGCAGCGCCGGGACAGGGGGCTTTGAGGAGCTGTTTTTT	CASSAGTGGFEELFF
TRBD1	14	TRBV18	NA	TRBJ2-7	TGTGCCAGCTCAGTCTCGACAGGGTCGGGAGAGCAGTACTTC	CASSVSTGSGEQYF
TRBD2	15	TRBV5-4	NA	TRBJ2-3	TGTGCCAGCAGCTCCCGCGGGCGGGGAGGGGATACGCAGTATTTT	CASSSRGRGGDTQYF
NA	15	TRBV5-1	NA	TRBJ1-2	TGCGCCAGCAGCTTGGTGTTTAACAGATCCTATGGCTACACCTTC	CASSLVFNRSYGYTF
NA	11	TRBV20-1	NA	TRBJ2-7	TGCAGTGCTAGTCGATCCGGCGAGCAGTACTTC	CSASRSGEQYF
NA	15	TRBV5-1	once	TRBJ1-1	TGCGCCAGCAATGGCCCCCGGCAGGGCCTCGCTGAAGCTTTCTTT	CASNGPRQGLAEAFF
TRBD1	14	TRBV11-2	NA	TRBJ1-1	TGTGCCAGCAGCTTCGGACAGGGGAACACTGAAGCTTTCTTT	CASSFGQGNTEAFF
NA	15	TRBV7-7	NA	TRBJ2-7	TGTGCCAGCAGCTTAGATGCGGGCGGAACCTACGAGCAGTACTTC	CASSLDAGGTYEQYF
NA	12	TRBV6-4	NA	TRBJ1-3	TGTGCCAGCCTAGGGGCTGGAAACACCATATATTTT	CASLGAGNTIYF
TRBD2	16	TRBV18	NA	TRBJ2-3	TGTGCCAGCTCACCATTAGCGGGAGCTAGCACAGATACGCAGTATTTT	CASSPLAGASTDTQYF
NA	13	TRBV11-2	NA	TRBJ1-1	TGTGCCAGCAGCTTGAACAGAGACACTGAAGCTTTCTTT	CASSLNRDTEAFF
TRBD1	15	TRBV7-9	NA	TRBJ1-1	TGTGCCAGCAGTGCCCGGGGACAGGGCTTACCTGAAGCTTTCTTT	CASSARGQGLPEAFF
NA	15	TRBV9	NA	TRBJ1-1	TGTGCCAGCAGCGTAGGACCGACAGGGAACACTGAAGCTTTCTTT	CASSVGPTGNTEAFF